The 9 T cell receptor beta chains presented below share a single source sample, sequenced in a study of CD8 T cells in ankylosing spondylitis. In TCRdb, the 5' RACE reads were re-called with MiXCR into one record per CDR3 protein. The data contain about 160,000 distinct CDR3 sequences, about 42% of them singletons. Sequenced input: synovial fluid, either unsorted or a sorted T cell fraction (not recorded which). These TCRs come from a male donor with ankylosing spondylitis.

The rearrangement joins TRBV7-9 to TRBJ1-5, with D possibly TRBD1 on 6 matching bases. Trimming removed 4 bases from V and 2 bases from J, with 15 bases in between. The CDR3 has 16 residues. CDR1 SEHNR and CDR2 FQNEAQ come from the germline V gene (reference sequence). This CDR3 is CASSSWGGPRNQPQHF. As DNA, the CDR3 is TGTGCCAGCAGCTCCTGGGGGGGCCCGCGCAATCAGCCCCAGCATTTT.

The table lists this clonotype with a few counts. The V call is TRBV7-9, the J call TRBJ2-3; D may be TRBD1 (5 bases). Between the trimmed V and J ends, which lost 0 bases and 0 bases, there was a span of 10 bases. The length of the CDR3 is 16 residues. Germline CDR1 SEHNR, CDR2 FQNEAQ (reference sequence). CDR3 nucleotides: TGTGCCAGCAGCTTAGCGTTATCAGGGAGCACAGATACGCAGTATTTT. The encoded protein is CASSLALSGSTDTQYF. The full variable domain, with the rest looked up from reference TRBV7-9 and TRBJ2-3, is DTGVSQNPRHKITKRGQNVTFRCDPISEHNRLYWYRQTLGQGPEFLTYFQNEAQLEKSRLLSDRFSAERPKGSFSTLEIQRTEQGDSAMYLCASSLALSGSTDTQYFGPGTRLTVL.

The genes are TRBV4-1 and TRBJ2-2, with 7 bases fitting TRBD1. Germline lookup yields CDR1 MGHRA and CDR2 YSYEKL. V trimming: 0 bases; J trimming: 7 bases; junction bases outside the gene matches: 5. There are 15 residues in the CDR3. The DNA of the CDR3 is TGCGCCAGCAGCCAAGATAGACAGGGATACGGGGAGCTGTTTTTT. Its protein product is CASSQDRQGYGELFF.

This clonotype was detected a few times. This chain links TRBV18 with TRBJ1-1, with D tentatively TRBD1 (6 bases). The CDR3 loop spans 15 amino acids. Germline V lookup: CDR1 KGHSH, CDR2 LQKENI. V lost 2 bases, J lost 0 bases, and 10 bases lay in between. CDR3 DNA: TGTGCCAGCTCACCATCGGGGGCGATGAACACTGAAGCTTTCTTT. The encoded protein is CASSPSGAMNTEAFF.

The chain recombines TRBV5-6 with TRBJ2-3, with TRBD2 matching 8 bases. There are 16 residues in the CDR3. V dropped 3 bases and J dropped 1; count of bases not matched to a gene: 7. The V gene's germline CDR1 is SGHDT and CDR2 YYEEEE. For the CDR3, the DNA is TGTGCCAGCAGCTCGAGCGGGAGACAGCGCACAGATACGCAGTATTTT. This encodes CASSSSGRQRTDTQYF.

In DNA, the CDR3 is TGTGCCATCAGTGGGGGGACAGGGGATCAGCCCCAGCATTTT. Its protein is CAISGGTGDQPQHF. The rearrangement uses TRBV10-3 and TRBJ1-5, with 10 bases aligning to TRBD1. Germline loops: CDR1 ENHRY, CDR2 SYGVKD. Trimming took 4 bases from V and 5 from J; bases not matched to a gene: 2. The CDR3 is 14 amino acids.

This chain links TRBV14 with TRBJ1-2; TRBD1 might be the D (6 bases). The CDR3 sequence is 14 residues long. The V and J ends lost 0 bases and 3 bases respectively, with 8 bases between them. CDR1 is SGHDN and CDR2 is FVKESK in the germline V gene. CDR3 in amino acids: CASSQDTGYYGYTF. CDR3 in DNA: TGTGCCAGCAGCCAAGATACAGGGTACTATGGCTACACCTTC.

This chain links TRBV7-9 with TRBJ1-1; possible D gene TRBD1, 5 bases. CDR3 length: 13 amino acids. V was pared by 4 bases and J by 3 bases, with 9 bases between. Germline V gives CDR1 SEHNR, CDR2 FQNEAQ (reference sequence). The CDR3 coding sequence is TGTGCCAGCAGCTCCCCGGGGGACACTGAAGCTTTCTTT. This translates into CASSSPGDTEAFF.

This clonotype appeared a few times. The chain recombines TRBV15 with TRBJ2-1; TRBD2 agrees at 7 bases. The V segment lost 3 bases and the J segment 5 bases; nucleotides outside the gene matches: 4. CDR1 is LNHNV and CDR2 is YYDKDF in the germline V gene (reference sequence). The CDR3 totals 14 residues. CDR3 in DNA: TGTGCCACCAGCAGGCTAGCGGAGAACAATGAGCAGTTCTTC. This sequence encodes CATSRLAENNEQFF.